The source of this T cell receptor beta chain is a study of early T cells in non-severe SARS-CoV-2 infection. The overall study: With bulk RNA from unsorted whole blood as input, sequencing yielded unpaired chains. General observations from the study: Matching with VDJdb favored anti-spike CD8 responses (missing private and CD4 specificities).

This clonotype was seen repeatedly, ten times or more. Its matching antigen is unknown. Attached unique molecular identifiers marked individual cDNA molecules. Using its own MiXCR run on the 5' RACE reads, TCRdb lists one record per CDR3 protein. The sample shows around 58,000 distinct CDR3 sequences, around 4.7% of them seen only once. Trimming took 4 bases from V and 2 from J, leaving 9 bases between them. Germline CDR1 LGHNA, CDR2 YNFKEQ. CDR3 length: 14 residues. Sequenced: whole blood. The genes are TRBV4-2 and TRBJ1-3; tentative D call: TRBD1 (5 bases). The receptor's source is an adult who was a healthcare worker with PCR-confirmed SARS-CoV-2 infection or an uninfected control (not recorded which). The CDR3 is CASSLSGAGNTIYF. CDR3 bases: TGTGCCAGCAGCCTCTCGGGGGCTGGAAACACCATATATTTT.